The 27 T cell receptor beta chains below all came from one sample that was sequenced in a study of T cells in Graves' hyperthyroidism and ophthalmopathy. Template material for amplifying TCR beta CDR3 regions consisted of RNA transcripts. The primer set for the first-round RT-PCR of the TCR CDR3 was HTBI. Using its own MiXCR run on the multiplex PCR reads, TCRdb lists one record per CDR3 protein. The data hold roughly 380,000 distinct CDR3 sequences, with 13% observed a single time. The sample consisted of blood. The receptors shown here come from a man younger than 40 with Graves' hyperthyroidism that later progressed to Graves' ophthalmopathy.

In this sample, this clonotype turned up many times. The chain joins TRBV11-2 to TRBJ2-5; 7 nucleotides line up with TRBD1. Germline values: CDR1 SGHAT, CDR2 FQNNGV. The ends lost 6 bases at V and 0 bases at J; junction bases unmatched: 4. This CDR3 contains 14 residues. DNA of the CDR3: TGTGCCAGCAGGATGGGACAGAACCAAGAGACCCAGTACTTC. Residues: CASRMGQNQETQYF. The entire variable domain, with the rest obtained from reference TRBV11-2 and TRBJ2-5, is as follows: EAGVAQSPRYKIIEKRQSVAFWCNPISGHATLYWYQQILGQGPKLLIQFQNNGVVDDSQLPKDRFSAERLKGVDSTLKIQPAKLEDSAVYLCASRMGQNQETQYFGPGTRLLVL.

This chain uses TRBV6-1 with TRBJ1-3; D ambiguous. V lost 7 bases and J lost 0, with 13 bases in between. This CDR3 is 15 amino acids long. Germline CDR1 is MNHNS and CDR2 is SASEGT. CDR3 amino acids: CASTRTDLSGNTIYF. The CDR3 DNA reads TGTGCCAGCACCCGGACGGACCTCTCTGGAAACACCATATATTTT.

The chain has TRBV9 and TRBJ1-1; possibly TRBD1 for D (6 bases). Between the trimmed V and J ends, which lost 4 bases and 5 bases, there was a span of 12 bases. Germline assignment: CDR1 SGDLS and CDR2 YYNGEE. The CDR3 contains 13 residues. This CDR3 is CASSRGGVTEAFF. In DNA form, the CDR3 reads TGTGCCAGCAGCCGAGGGGGGGTAACTGAAGCTTTCTTT.

The genes are TRBV6-2 or TRBV6-3 and TRBJ2-2; D gene uncertain. The germline V gene has CDR1 MNHEY and CDR2 SVGEGT. The V gene lost 6 bases and the J gene lost 6 bases, with 11 bases spanning the gap. The CDR3 covers 13 residues. The CDR3 DNA reads as TGTGCCAGCAGGCCTTGGGGATCCGGGGAGCTGTTTTTT. Its protein product is CASRPWGSGELFF.

This clonotype has a count of ten or more. The chain is built from TRBV2 and TRBJ1-1; 10 nucleotides match TRBD1. CDR1 and CDR2 from the germline V gene are SNHLY and FYNNEI. J gave up 5 bases and V 11 bases, and 14 bases lay outside the gene matches. The CDR3 has 15 residues. CDR3 sequence: CAGSTGGSVRTEAFF. The CDR3, as DNA: TGTGCCGGATCGACAGGGGGCTCGGTACGGACTGAAGCTTTCTTT.

The chain couples TRBV5-5 to TRBJ1-6; unclear D gene. Trimming shortened V by 4 bases and J by 3 bases, and 5 bases separated the two germline ends. Germline V gene sequence: CDR1 SGHKS, CDR2 YYEKEE (reference sequence). The CDR3 sequence is 13 residues long. Written as DNA, the CDR3 is TGTGCCAGCAGCCGGGACTATAATTCACCCCTCCACTTT. This encodes CASSRDYNSPLHF.

The chain recombines TRBV7-9 with TRBJ1-5; tentative D call: TRBD1 (6 bases). CDR1 and CDR2 (germline): SEHNR, FQNEAQ (reference sequence). The CDR3 extends over 16 amino acids. With 2 bases removed from V and 1 base from J, the gap between germline ends came to 12 bases. The CDR3 region has the DNA TGTGCCAGCAGCTTATCGACAGGATTGAGCAATCAGCCCCAGCATTTT. Translation: CASSLSTGLSNQPQHF.

This clonotype has a handful of counts. A much larger clone sits a single nucleotide away, making a read error possible. Because the CDR3 is missing its conserved closing phenylalanine or tryptophan, this is likely a read error. The chain employs TRBV6-1 and TRBJ1-1; D not resolved. From germline, CDR1 is MNHNS and CDR2 SASEGT. V lost 1 base, J lost 3 bases, and 6 bases lay in between. CDR3 size: 13 residues. The chain's CDR3 is CASSEERDTEAFL. CDR3 sequence (DNA): TGTGCCAGCAGTGAAGAACGGGACACTGAAGCTTTCCTT.

Ten or more counts support this clonotype. The chain recombines TRBV27 with TRBJ2-7, with 7 positions matching TRBD2. V trimming: 6 bases; J trimming: 4 bases; junction bases outside the gene matches: 12. The CDR3 contains 15 residues. The germline V gene encodes CDR1 MNHEY and CDR2 SMNVEV (reference sequence). The CDR3 spells CASSNPRGTPYEQYF. The DNA for the CDR3 is TGTGCCAGCAGCAACCCGCGGGGGACCCCGTACGAGCAGTACTTC.

This clonotype was observed a handful of times. The chain combines TRBV7-2 with TRBJ1-3; D gene unclear. The CDR3 loop spans 16 amino acids. Trimming took 2 bases from V and 4 from J, leaving 15 bases between them. Looked up from germline, CDR1 is SGHTA and CDR2 is FQGNSA. Here the CDR3 reads CASSLKVQLTGNTIYF. CDR3 bases: TGTGCCAGCAGCTTAAAGGTGCAGCTGACAGGAAACACCATATATTTT.

This clonotype has just a few counts. V usage is TRBV29-1 and J usage is TRBJ2-7; the match to TRBD1 covers 7 bases. Germline V gene data show CDR1 as SQVTM and CDR2 as ANQGSEA. This CDR3 has 12 residues. Trimming took 7 bases from V and 3 from J; bases not matched to a gene: 6. In DNA, the CDR3 is TGCAGCGCTTTGACAGGGTTCTACGAGCAGTACTTC. This gives the protein CSALTGFYEQYF.

This clonotype was counted ten times or more. This chain links TRBV20-1 with TRBJ2-7; D might be TRBD1 (6 bases). V was clipped by 1 base and J by 7 bases, with 17 bases between them. From germline, CDR1 is DFQATT and CDR2 SNEGSKA (reference sequence). The CDR3 runs 14 residues. CDR3 nucleotides: TGCAGTGCTAGAGGGGTGGGGGCGATAGAAGAGCAGTACTTC. It translates to CSARGVGAIEEQYF.

The V and J genes are TRBV15 and TRBJ1-5; D is ambiguous. With 0 bases removed from V and 1 base from J, the gap between germline ends came to 7 bases. The CDR3 spans 15 residues. Germline values: CDR1 LNHNV, CDR2 YYDKDF (reference sequence). CDR3 sequence (DNA): TGTGCCACCAGCAGAGATCTGACCAGCAATCAGCCCCAGCATTTT. Its protein product is CATSRDLTSNQPQHF. Together with reference TRBV15 and TRBJ1-5, the CDR3 gives the full variable domain: DAMVIQNPRYQVTQFGKPVTLSCSQTLNHNVMYWYQQKSSQAPKLLFHYYDKDFNNEADTPDNFQSRRPNTSFCFLDIRSPGLGDTAMYLCATSRDLTSNQPQHFGDGTRLSIL.

This clonotype was detected many times. The chain has TRBV7-6 and TRBJ2-3; D is uncertain. CDR1 and CDR2 from the germline V gene are SGHVS and FNYEAQ. The ends were cut back, 5 bases at V and 2 bases at J, with 14 bases in the middle. The CDR3 totals 15 residues. CDR3 residues: CASSPQPAATDTQYF. CDR3 nucleotide sequence: TGTGCCAGCAGCCCTCAACCGGCCGCCACAGATACGCAGTATTTT.

J is TRBJ1-1 and V is TRBV13; D might be TRBD1 (6 bases). Germline V gene sequence: CDR1 PRHDT, CDR2 FYEKMQ (reference sequence). V was clipped by 4 bases and J by 1 base, with 19 bases between them. The CDR3 runs 17 residues. CDR3 DNA sequence: TGTGCCAGCAGCTCAGGTAGCTTTTCGGGACAGAACACTGAAGCTTTCTTT. The encoded protein is CASSSGSFSGQNTEAFF.

This clonotype was detected a few times. The chain combines TRBV4-2 with TRBJ1-1; no firm D call. Germline V gives CDR1 LGHNA, CDR2 YNFKEQ. Trimming removed 1 base from V and 2 bases from J, with 5 bases in between. The CDR3 extends over 13 amino acids. The CDR3 loop reads CASSQAINTEAFF. The CDR3 region has the DNA TGTGCCAGCAGCCAAGCTATTAACACTGAAGCTTTCTTT.

V is TRBV6-1 and J is TRBJ2-7; 8 bases align to TRBD1. V was clipped by 5 bases and J by 3 bases; unmatched bases: 9. There are 15 residues in the CDR3. Germline V lookup: CDR1 MNHNS, CDR2 SASEGT. This CDR3 reads CASSLPRDRSYEQYF. In DNA form, the CDR3 reads TGTGCCAGCAGTCTCCCCCGGGACAGGAGCTACGAGCAGTACTTC.

The sample holds many counts of this clonotype. The chain is built from TRBV10-3 and TRBJ1-6, with 7 bases aligning to TRBD1. The V gene end was trimmed by 0 bases and the J gene end by 6 bases; junction bases not matched to a gene: 2. CDR3 size: 15 residues. From germline, CDR1 is ENHRY and CDR2 SYGVKD. DNA of the CDR3: TGTGCCATCAGTGAGTCCAGGGGGAGTAATTCACCCCTCCACTTT. It yields the protein CAISESRGSNSPLHF.

At least ten counts were recorded for this clonotype. The rearrangement uses TRBV28 and TRBJ1-1; D is undetermined. The CDR3 covers 12 residues. The ends were cut back, 5 bases at V and 1 base at J, with 5 bases in the middle. Germline CDR1 is MDHEN and CDR2 is SYDVKM. The CDR3 protein is CASSERNTEAFF. CDR3 sequence (DNA): TGTGCCAGCAGTGAGAGGAACACTGAAGCTTTCTTT.

There are a few counts of this clonotype. This chain joins TRBV15 and TRBJ1-4; D gene uncertain. CDR1 and CDR2 (germline): LNHNV, YYDKDF (reference sequence). The CDR3 extends over 16 amino acids. Trimming stripped 4 bases from V and 8 bases from J, with 20 bases between. Written as DNA, the CDR3 is TGTGCCACCAGCATCGTAGTGCCCCCGGGAGGAGAAAAACTGTTTTTT. This encodes CATSIVVPPGGEKLFF.

J is TRBJ1-6 and V is TRBV7-9, with 8 bases that match TRBD1. The CDR3 has 15 amino acids. Germline V gene lookup returns CDR1 SEHNR and CDR2 FQNEAQ (reference sequence). V was clipped by 5 bases and J by 10 bases; unmatched bases: 10. This CDR3 is CASSPPGGSGSPLHF. CDR3 in DNA: TGTGCCAGCAGCCCCCCAGGGGGCTCGGGGTCACCCCTCCACTTT. Full variable domain (remainder filled in from reference TRBV7-9 and TRBJ1-6): DTGVSQNPRHKITKRGQNVTFRCDPISEHNRLYWYRQTLGQGPEFLTYFQNEAQLEKSRLLSDRFSAERPKGSFSTLEIQRTEQGDSAMYLCASSPPGGSGSPLHFGNGTRLTVT.

There are many counts of this clonotype. This chain uses TRBV5-5 with TRBJ2-7, with D hard to call. Germline V gives CDR1 SGHKS, CDR2 YYEKEE (reference sequence). V lost 4 bases and J 5 bases, leaving 10 bases between the germline ends. The CDR3 is 12 amino acids. The CDR3 reads CASSIRIHEQYF. The DNA of the CDR3 is TGTGCCAGCAGCATACGGATCCACGAGCAGTACTTC.

The table lists this clonotype with a few counts. The chain recombines TRBV5-1 with TRBJ2-6; D is unclear. The CDR3 is 14 amino acids. Germline V gives CDR1 SGHRS, CDR2 YFSETQ. Trimming stripped 3 bases from V and 3 bases from J, with 7 bases between. CDR3 sequence reads: CASSSPGGANVLTF. The DNA for the CDR3 is TGCGCCAGCAGCTCTCCCGGTGGGGCCAACGTCCTGACTTTC.

This clonotype was counted at least ten times. The junction shows a germline mismatch at one end, possibly a read error. The chain is built from TRBV19 and TRBJ1-2; D may be TRBD1 (5 bases). In germline, CDR1 is LNHDA, CDR2 SQIVND (reference sequence). The CDR3 is 15 amino acids. In DNA, the CDR3 is TGTGCAAGTAGAATAGGGGACGGATTGTGGTATGGCTACACCTTC. Translated: CASRIGDGLWYGYTF.

In its sample, this clonotype was seen many times. The gene calls are TRBV12-3 or TRBV12-4 and TRBJ1-4; a weak D match, TRBD1 (6 bases). Trimming removed 4 bases at V and 4 bases at J, with 13 bases between. CDR3 length equals 15 residues. The DNA for the CDR3 is TGTGCCAGCAGTTCAGGGTACAGGGTTAATGAAAAACTGTTTTTT. Translation gives CASSSGYRVNEKLFF.

This clonotype was counted ten times or more. The chain couples TRBV11-2 to TRBJ1-1, with D possibly being TRBD1 (5 bases). The CDR3 loop spans 17 amino acids. The V gene lost 5 bases and the J gene lost 3 bases, with 22 bases spanning the gap. CDR1 and CDR2 (germline): SGHAT, FQNNGV. The CDR3 region is CASSDKIRHSGHTEAFF. The CDR3 DNA is TGTGCCAGCAGCGACAAAATTCGACATTCAGGGCACACTGAAGCTTTCTTT.

The V gene is TRBV13, the J gene TRBJ1-5; a possible D gene is TRBD1 (5 bases). CDR3 length equals 18 residues. Germline CDR1 is PRHDT and CDR2 is FYEKMQ (reference sequence). V lost 3 bases, J lost 1 base, and 19 bases lay in between. CDR3 in DNA: TGTGCCAGCAGCTTTGGTCAGGGCCTTAATTTAAGCAATCAGCCCCAGCATTTT. Its translation: CASSFGQGLNLSNQPQHF.